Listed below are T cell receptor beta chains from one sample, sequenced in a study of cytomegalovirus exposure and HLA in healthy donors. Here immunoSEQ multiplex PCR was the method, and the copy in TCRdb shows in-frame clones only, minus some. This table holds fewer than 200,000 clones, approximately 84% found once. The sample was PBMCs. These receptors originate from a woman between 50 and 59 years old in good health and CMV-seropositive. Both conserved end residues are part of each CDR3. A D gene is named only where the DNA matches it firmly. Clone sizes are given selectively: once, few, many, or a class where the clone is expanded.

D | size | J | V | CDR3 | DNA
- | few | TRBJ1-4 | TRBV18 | CASSPQGGEKLFF | TGTGCCAGCTCACCCCAGGGAGGAGAAAAACTGTTTTTT
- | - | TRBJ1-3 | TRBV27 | CASSQGNTIYF | TGTGCCAGCAGTCAGGGAAACACCATATATTTT
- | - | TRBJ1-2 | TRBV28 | CASRQRGPRYTF | TGTGCCAGCAGACAAAGGGGCCCGAGATACACCTTC
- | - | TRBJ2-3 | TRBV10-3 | CAISEQATSTDTQYF | TGTGCCATCAGTGAGCAGGCAACTAGCACAGATACGCAGTATTTT
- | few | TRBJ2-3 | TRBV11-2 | CASSLDPSDTQYF | TGTGCCAGCAGCTTAGATCCCTCAGATACGCAGTATTTT
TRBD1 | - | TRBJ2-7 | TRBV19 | CASSKRTGTYEQYF | TGTGCCAGTAGTAAACGGACAGGGACCTACGAGCAGTACTTC
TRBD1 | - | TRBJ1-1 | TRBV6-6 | CASKTIQGGNTEAFF | TGTGCCAGCAAAACGATACAGGGGGGGAACACTGAAGCTTTCTTT
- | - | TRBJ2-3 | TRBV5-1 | CASSLEGQPSTDTQYF | TGCGCCAGCAGCCTGGAGGGACAACCGAGCACAGATACGCAGTATTTT
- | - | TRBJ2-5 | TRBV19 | CASSDRAGNQETQYF | TGTGCCAGTAGTGATAGGGCAGGGAATCAAGAGACCCAGTACTTC
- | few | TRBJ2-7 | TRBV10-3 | CAISPGTLYEQYF | TGTGCCATCAGCCCCGGGACATTGTACGAGCAGTACTTC
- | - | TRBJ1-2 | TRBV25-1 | CASSAPGSRRGSGYTF | TGTGCCAGCAGTGCCCCCGGTAGCCGGCGGGGGTCGGGCTACACCTTC
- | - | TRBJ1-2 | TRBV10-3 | CATATGSYGYTF | TGTGCCACCGCGACAGGCTCTTATGGCTACACCTTC
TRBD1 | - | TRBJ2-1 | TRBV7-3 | CASSSPGQGYNEQFF | TGTGCCAGCAGCTCACCGGGACAGGGATACAATGAGCAGTTCTTC
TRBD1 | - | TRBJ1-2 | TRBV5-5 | CASSLAPGQGGGYTF | TGTGCCAGCAGCTTGGCCCCGGGACAGGGTGGAGGCTACACCTTC
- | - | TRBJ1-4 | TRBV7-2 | CASSLATNEKLFF | TGTGCCAGCAGCTTAGCCACAAATGAAAAACTGTTTTTT
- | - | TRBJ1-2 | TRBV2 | CASSEGLGTLNGYTF | TGTGCCAGCAGTGAGGGATTGGGGACACTGAATGGCTACACCTTC
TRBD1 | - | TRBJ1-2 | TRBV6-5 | CASSYSRDRGRGYTF | TGTGCCAGCAGTTACTCCCGGGACAGGGGCCGGGGCTACACCTTC
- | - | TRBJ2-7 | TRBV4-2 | CASSQDLKTYEQYF | TGTGCCAGCAGCCAAGATCTAAAGACCTACGAGCAGTACTTC
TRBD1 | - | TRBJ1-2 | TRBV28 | CASSGQGPNYGYTF | TGTGCCAGCAGTGGACAGGGTCCTAACTATGGCTACACCTTC
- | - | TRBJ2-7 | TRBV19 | CASKGRATYEQYF | TGTGCCAGTAAAGGCAGGGCAACTTACGAGCAGTACTTC
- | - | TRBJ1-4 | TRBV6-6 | CASSFYHGTSGEKLFF | TGTGCCAGCAGTTTCTACCATGGGACATCGGGCGAAAAACTGTTTTTT
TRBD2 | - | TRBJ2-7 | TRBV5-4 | CASSLAGRHEQYF | TGTGCCAGCAGCTTGGCCGGGAGGCACGAGCAGTACTTC
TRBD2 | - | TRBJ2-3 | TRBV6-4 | CASSGEAGGYTQYF | TGTGCCAGCAGTGGGGAAGCGGGGGGCTATACGCAGTATTTT
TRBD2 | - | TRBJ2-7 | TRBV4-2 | CASSPVASGGYEQYF | TGTGCCAGCAGCCCGGTCGCTAGCGGGGGTTACGAGCAGTACTTC
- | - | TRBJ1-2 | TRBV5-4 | CASSLPGLGGYTF | TGTGCCAGCAGCTTGCCCGGTCTTGGTGGCTACACCTTC
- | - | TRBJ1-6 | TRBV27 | CASSYRDNSPLHF | TGTGCCAGCAGTTACAGGGACAATTCACCCCTCCACTTT
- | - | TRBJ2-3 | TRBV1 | CTSSQGGDFTAIDSPSTDTQYF | TGCACCAGCAGCCAAGGGGGGGACTTTACCGCAATCGACAGCCCCTCCACAGATACGCAGTATTTT
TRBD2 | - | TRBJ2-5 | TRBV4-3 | CATSPGQTSGGFGETQYF | TGCGCCACCTCTCCGGGCCAGACTAGCGGGGGGTTTGGAGAGACCCAGTACTTC
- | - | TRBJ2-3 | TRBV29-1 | CSVATVADTQYF | TGCAGCGTTGCAACGGTTGCAGATACGCAGTATTTT
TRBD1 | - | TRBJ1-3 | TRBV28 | CATQDRGSGNTIYF | TGTGCCACCCAGGACAGGGGCTCTGGAAACACCATATATTTT
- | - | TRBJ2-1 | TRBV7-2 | CASSPSRITGNNEQFF | TGTGCCAGCAGCCCGAGCCGAATAACAGGAAACAATGAGCAGTTCTTC
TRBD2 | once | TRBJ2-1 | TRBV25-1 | CASSLEGGGVYNEQFF | TGTGCCAGCAGTCTAGAGGGCGGGGGGGTCTACAATGAGCAGTTCTTC